This T cell receptor (beta chain) came from a study of CD8+CD57+ T cells in acquired aplastic anemia. Study-wide background: The sorted CD4+ and CD8+ cells yielded an average roughly 3 ug of DNA.

TCR beta VDJ and CDR3 profiling used genomic DNA as template. TCRdb ran MiXCR on the reads and lists one entry per CDR3 protein. The sample contains a few hundred thousand distinct CDR3 sequences, 34% of which appear only once. Germline V lookup: CDR1 MNHEY, CDR2 SVGAGI. V gave up 2 bases and J gave up 5 bases, with 10 bases separating them. This CDR3 has 13 residues. About this clonotype: No antigen is known for it. Possible read error: a much larger clone is one base away.

Study results and caveats: Patients and healthy controls showed no significant CD8+ Simpson's diversity difference. Both patients and controls carried the same twenty-nine CD8+ CDR3 sequences.

The clonotype was recovered from a human donor in good health, serving as a control. The V call is TRBV6-5, the J call TRBJ2-7; a possible D gene is TRBD1 (5 bases). Source material: sorted CD4+, CD8+, or CD8+CD57+ T cells (not recorded which) from PBMCs. This CDR3 is CASSYPGYDEQYF. CDR3 sequence (DNA): TGTGCCAGCAGTTACCCAGGGTACGACGAGCAGTACTTC.